This passage covers 31 T cell receptor beta chains from one sample sequenced in a study of cytomegalovirus exposure and HLA in healthy donors (dated 2017 in TCRdb). Libraries were prepared through the immunoSEQ multiplex PCR assay. A mixture of 60 forward primers for TCR Vbeta segments and 13 reverse primers for TCR Jbeta segments was used in the multiplex PCR. TCRdb carries this immuneACCESS record with in-frame sequences only. Its versions omit some clonotypes, under half of them owing to an unresolved V gene in the studies checked, with the rest unexplained. This sample holds 75,000 to 100,000 clones; about two thirds were observed only once. Clones ranked in the top ten supply more than 7% of the sample. What was sequenced was PBMCs. These receptors were taken from a man aged 55-75 years in good health and CMV-seronegative.

This clone was recorded a few times. The V and J genes are TRBV9 and TRBJ2-7; perhaps TRBD2 as D (5 bases). Trimming removed 4 bases at V and 3 bases at J, with 11 bases between. This CDR3 is built from 13 residues. Germline CDR1 reads SGDLS; CDR2 reads YYNGEE. For the CDR3, the DNA is TGTGCCAGCAGCCCACGGGGTGACTACGAGCAGTACTTC. Translated, it gives CASSPRGDYEQYF.

The chain uses TRBV7-9 and TRBJ2-3; weak D call: TRBD1 (6 bases). CDR3 length equals 16 residues. The V gene lost 6 bases and the J gene lost 5 bases, with 21 bases spanning the gap. Per the germline V gene, CDR1 is SEHNR and CDR2 is FQNEAQ (reference sequence). CDR3: CASSPTQGTNGDTQYF. The CDR3 nucleotides are TGTGCCAGCAGTCCCACTCAGGGGACCAACGGAGATACGCAGTATTTT.

This chain connects TRBV4-1 to TRBJ2-1, with D perhaps TRBD2 (6 bases). This CDR3 spans 17 amino acids. The V end was cut by 0 bases, the J end by 0 bases, with 12 bases between. The germline gives CDR1 MGHRA, CDR2 YSYEKL. The DNA for the CDR3 is TGCGCCAGCAGCCAAGAACCCCGGGAGAGCTCCTACAATGAGCAGTTCTTC. As protein: CASSQEPRESSYNEQFF.

A note on this clone: The junction departs from the called germline gene at one end, perhaps through a read error. The chain joins TRBV6-5 to TRBJ2-6; tentative D call: TRBD2 (6 bases). The germline gives CDR1 MNHEY, CDR2 SVGAGI. The CDR3 is 15 amino acids. The CDR3: CASSSPGGGGNVLTF. Here the CDR3 DNA reads TGTGCCAGCAGTTCCCCCGGGGGTGGGGGCAACGTCCTGACTTTC.

The chain links TRBV19 to TRBJ2-7; perhaps TRBD1 as D (6 bases). Per the germline V gene, CDR1 is LNHDA and CDR2 is SQIVND (reference sequence). The V gene lost 4 bases and the J gene lost 3 bases, with 16 bases spanning the gap. There are 15 residues in the CDR3. CDR3 nucleotide sequence: TGTGCCAGTAGTACTCCAGGGGCCCGGGTCTACGAGCAGTACTTC. Its translation: CASSTPGARVYEQYF. Based on the CDR3 plus reference TRBV19 and TRBJ2-7, the full variable domain is DGGITQSPKYLFRKEGQNVTLSCEQNLNHDAMYWYRQDPGQGLRLIYYSQIVNDFQKGDIAEGYSVSREKKESFPLTVTSAQKNPTAFYLCASSTPGARVYEQYFGPGTRLTVT.

In DNA, the CDR3 is TGTGCCAGCACCCCCACGGCGGGACTCTACAATGAGCAGTTCTTC. It specifies CASTPTAGLYNEQFF. V usage is TRBV6-1 and J usage is TRBJ2-1; maybe TRBD2 (6 bases). CDR1 MNHNS and CDR2 SASEGT come from the germline V gene. The ends were cut back, 7 bases at V and 3 bases at J, with 16 bases in the middle. This CDR3 spans 15 amino acids.

DNA for the CDR3: TGTGCCAGCAGTGAAGGACAGGGGGACGAGCAGTACTTC. Translated: CASSEGQGDEQYF. The V gene is TRBV2, the J gene TRBJ2-7; 9 bases line up with TRBD1. CDR3 size: 13 residues. V trimming: 1 base; J trimming: 5 bases; junction bases outside the gene matches: 0. Germline lookup yields CDR1 SNHLY and CDR2 FYNNEI.

The V gene is TRBV7-8, the J gene TRBJ1-1; D gene unclear. With 1 base removed from V and 4 bases from J, the gap between germline ends came to 7 bases. Germline loops: CDR1 SGHVS, CDR2 FQNEAQ. The CDR3 covers 13 residues. CDR3 sequence (DNA): TGTGCCAGCAGCTTAGGTCAGTCCACTGAAGCTTTCTTT. Protein product: CASSLGQSTEAFF.

This rearrangement joins TRBV5-1 to TRBJ2-1; TRBD1 is a possible D gene (5 bases). There are 14 residues in the CDR3. Per the germline V gene, CDR1 is SGHRS and CDR2 is YFSETQ. The V end was cut by 2 bases, the J end by 10 bases, with 16 bases between. The CDR3 nucleotides are TGCGCCAGCAGCTTAAGTGTTGGGGCGCCCGAGCAGTTCTTC. It translates to CASSLSVGAPEQFF.

The chain combines TRBV29-1 with TRBJ2-7; 8 bases line up with TRBD2. The CDR3 runs 14 residues. Germline loops: CDR1 SQVTM, CDR2 ANQGSEA. V gave up 4 bases and J gave up 2 bases; unmatched junction bases: 7. For the CDR3, the DNA is TGCAGCGTTGTTGTGGGGACTAGAACCTACGAGCAGTACTTC. This sequence encodes CSVVVGTRTYEQYF.

The sample holds a few counts of this clone. The chain carries TRBV6-6 and TRBJ2-2; no clear D. Per germline, CDR1 MNHNY and CDR2 SVGAGI (reference sequence). The ends were cut back, 3 bases at V and 5 bases at J, with 7 bases in the middle. This CDR3 is built from 13 residues. Written as DNA, the CDR3 is TGTGCCAGCAGTTATACGGGTACCGGGGAGCTGTTTTTT. Translated: CASSYTGTGELFF.

V and J are TRBV6-1 and TRBJ2-7; D gene unclear. The CDR3 extends over 14 amino acids. From germline, CDR1 is MNHNS and CDR2 SASEGT. Trimming took off 4 bases at V and 0 bases at J, with 10 bases between the two ends. The CDR3 sequence is CASSVGGISYEQYF. The CDR3 DNA reads TGTGCCAGCAGTGTAGGCGGAATCTCCTACGAGCAGTACTTC.

In nucleotides, the CDR3 is TGCGCCAGCTACGGCGGGGGGTCTCGGGCCAACGTCCTGACTTTC. Translation gives CASYGGGSRANVLTF. The V and J genes are TRBV5-1 and TRBJ2-6; TRBD2 matches 8 bases. Unmatched junction bases numbered 8, after V lost 7 bases and J lost 5 bases. CDR1 is SGHRS, CDR2 YFSETQ, per germline. The CDR3 runs to 15 residues.

The CDR3 reads CASSTRRASGDRNTGELFF. The CDR3 DNA sequence: TGTGCCAGCAGCACCCGCCGGGCTAGCGGGGATAGAAACACCGGGGAGCTGTTTTTT. The rearrangement uses TRBV11-3 and TRBJ2-2; 9 positions match TRBD2. With 5 bases clipped from V and 2 bases from J, the junction kept 15 bases outside the gene matches. Per the germline V gene, CDR1 is SGHNT and CDR2 is YENEEA. The CDR3 spans 19 residues.

The chain has TRBV5-1 and TRBJ2-5; TRBD1 matches at 7 bases. The V segment lost 4 bases and the J segment 5 bases; nucleotides outside the gene matches: 8. This CDR3 spans 14 amino acids. CDR1 and CDR2 (germline): SGHRS, YFSETQ. CDR3 sequence reads: CASSRQGYQETQYF. The CDR3 nucleotides read TGCGCCAGCAGCCGACAGGGATATCAGGAGACCCAGTACTTC.

This clone turned up a few times. The chain couples TRBV6-5 to TRBJ1-4; D unclear. V dropped 8 bases and J dropped 8 bases, with 12 bases sitting between them. The CDR3 has 12 amino acids. The germline gives CDR1 MNHEY, CDR2 SVGAGI. CDR3 sequence reads: CASPELHEKLFF. Written as DNA, the CDR3 is TGTGCCAGCCCCGAACTCCACGAAAAACTGTTTTTT.

The chain couples TRBV28 to TRBJ1-4; D not resolved. Germline CDR1 and CDR2: MDHEN and SYDVKM. The V end lost 11 bases, the J end lost 3 bases, and 19 bases lay between the germline ends. The CDR3 sequence is 15 residues long. CDR3 nucleotides: TGTGCCGCCTCCCGCGAGGGCCTCTCTAATGAAAAACTGTTTTTT. Encoded protein: CAASREGLSNEKLFF.

Concerning this clone itself: This specimen includes other DNA sequences encoding the same CDR3. This chain uses TRBV5-8 with TRBJ2-3, with 7 bases fitting TRBD2. J was trimmed by 4 bases and V by 4 bases; bases with no gene match: 6. Looked up from germline, CDR1 is SGHTS and CDR2 is YDEGEE. This CDR3 has 14 amino acids. This chain's CDR3 is CASSRTSGSDTQYF. The DNA for the CDR3 is TGTGCCAGCAGCAGGACTAGTGGGTCAGATACGCAGTATTTT.

The chain links TRBV25-1 to TRBJ1-2; D possibly corresponds to TRBD1 (6 bases). From germline, CDR1 is MGHDK and CDR2 SYGVNS. Between the trimmed V and J ends, which lost 9 bases and 4 bases, there was a span of 18 bases. The CDR3 consists of 14 residues. CDR3 amino acids: CASRGGREGYGYTF. The CDR3 nucleotides read TGTGCCAGTAGGGGGGGCAGGGAAGGCTATGGCTACACCTTC.

As concerns this clone: A single base is all that separates this from a far larger clone, so a read error is likely. The rearrangement joins TRBV6-6 to TRBJ2-3; D perhaps matches TRBD2 (6 bases). This CDR3 spans 16 amino acids. Germline CDR1 MNHNY, CDR2 SVGAGI (reference sequence). CDR3 nucleotides: TGTGTCAGCAGTCCCAGCGGGCCAGGCCGCACAGATACGCAGTATTTT. It yields the protein CVSSPSGPGRTDTQYF.

This clone was recorded only once. This chain links TRBV5-1 with TRBJ2-3; no definite D call. CDR3 size: 13 residues. Germline assignment: CDR1 SGHRS and CDR2 YFSETQ. Between the trimmed V and J ends, which lost 0 bases and 4 bases, there was a span of 6 bases. In nucleotides, the CDR3 is TGCGCCAGCAGCTTGGGTGTCGCAGATACGCAGTATTTT. Residues: CASSLGVADTQYF.

This CDR3 is CASSIPGQGNTEAFF. The CDR3 DNA reads as TGTGCCAGTAGTATCCCCGGACAGGGGAACACTGAAGCTTTCTTT. The V and J genes are TRBV19 and TRBJ1-1; TRBD1 matches at 8 bases. Germline V gives CDR1 LNHDA, CDR2 SQIVND (reference sequence). Unmatched junction bases numbered 4, after V lost 3 bases and J lost 1 base. The CDR3 has 15 residues.

V and J are TRBV7-2 and TRBJ2-7; perhaps TRBD1 as D (5 bases). V was pared by 1 base and J by 4 bases, with 20 bases between. Per the germline V gene, CDR1 is SGHTA and CDR2 is FQGNSA. CDR3 length: 17 amino acids. As DNA, the CDR3 is TGTGCCAGCAGCTTAGTGCCGGTGACAGCGAGCTCTTACGAGCAGTACTTC. Amino acids: CASSLVPVTASSYEQYF.

V and J are TRBV5-1 and TRBJ2-5; D remains unclear. This CDR3 is 13 amino acids long. Germline-derived CDR1 and CDR2 are SGHRS and YFSETQ. Trimming removed 7 bases at V and 5 bases at J, with 15 bases between. The CDR3 DNA is TGCGCCAGCGAGGTCATGCCACGGGAGACCCAGTACTTC. Its protein is CASEVMPRETQYF.

This clone showed up just a few times. This chain joins TRBV5-1 and TRBJ1-1, with 8 bases that match TRBD1. Germline V CDR1 and CDR2: SGHRS, YFSETQ. CDR3 size: 16 residues. The V segment lost 4 bases and the J segment 6 bases; nucleotides outside the gene matches: 14. CDR3 sequence reads: CASSQKGQGDGAEAFF. CDR3 in DNA: TGCGCCAGCAGCCAAAAAGGACAGGGCGACGGTGCTGAAGCTTTCTTT.

V gene TRBV5-1 combines with J gene TRBJ2-3, with D perhaps matching TRBD2 (6 bases). Trimming removed 1 base at V and 0 bases at J, with 12 bases between. The germline CDR1 and CDR2 sequences are SGHRS and YFSETQ. The CDR3 runs 16 residues. The CDR3 bases are TGCGCCAGCAGCTTGTGGGGGGATCCTAGCACAGATACGCAGTATTTT. This codes for CASSLWGDPSTDTQYF.

This chain links TRBV6-5 with TRBJ1-1; TRBD1 is a possible D gene (6 bases). The germline V gene has CDR1 MNHEY and CDR2 SVGAGI. This CDR3 is built from 13 residues. V was clipped by 10 bases and J by 5 bases, with 17 bases between them. DNA of the CDR3: TGTGCCACCCAAAAGAACAGGGCGACTGAAGCTTTCTTT. Amino acid sequence: CATQKNRATEAFF.

In the case of this clone: The same CDR3 is also encoded by other DNA sequences in this sample. This chain uses TRBV7-2 with TRBJ2-7, with 9 bases identical to TRBD2. This CDR3 region has 15 residues. With V trimmed by 5 bases and J by 4 bases, 9 bases remained unmatched. The germline V gene has CDR1 SGHTA and CDR2 FQGNSA. CDR3 nucleotides: TGTGCCAGCAGCCCCAGCGGGGGGTCTAGTTACGAGCAGTACTTC. Protein: CASSPSGGSSYEQYF.

The chain recombines TRBV5-4 with TRBJ2-1; TRBD2 agrees at 13 bases. Germline assignment: CDR1 SGHNT and CDR2 YYREEE (reference sequence). CDR3 length equals 17 residues. The V and J ends lost 0 bases and 5 bases, in that order; junction bases with no gene match: 5. The CDR3 is CASSLGLAGGSDNEQFF. The CDR3 DNA sequence: TGTGCCAGCAGCTTGGGACTAGCGGGAGGTTCCGACAATGAGCAGTTCTTC.

This chain's CDR3 is CASSFSAGSEEAFF. The CDR3 bases are TGTGCCAGCAGCTTCTCGGCCGGGTCGGAAGAAGCTTTCTTT. This chain joins TRBV11-3 and TRBJ1-1; the D is unclear. The CDR3 loop spans 14 amino acids. Germline V CDR1 and CDR2: SGHNT, YENEEA. V was pared by 3 bases and J by 8 bases, with 16 bases between.

The sample holds one count of this clone. The rearrangement links TRBV9 to TRBJ2-7; possibly TRBD1 for D (6 bases). Germline loops: CDR1 SGDLS, CDR2 YYNGEE. V was trimmed by 3 bases and J by 4 bases, leaving 17 bases between them. The length of the CDR3 is 15 residues. The CDR3: CASSESVTQGYEQYF. The CDR3 DNA is TGTGCCAGCAGCGAGAGCGTGACTCAGGGGTACGAGCAGTACTTC.